What follows are 13 T cell receptor beta chains derived from one specimen sequenced in a study of human T cells and chemical hapten exposure. One entry per CDR3 protein, called by TCRdb with MiXCR from the RACE reads. Among around 120,000 distinct CDR3 sequences listed, approximately 13% were seen once. Time point here: pre-sensitization, week 0. Treatment reported: therapeutic diphenylcyclopropenone sensitization with weekly scalp DPC. This specimen was whole blood, taken in connection with sensitization to the hapten diphenylcyclopropenone (DPC). These receptors were taken from a woman in her late teens or twenties with alopecia areata. Some clones in this sample may be carry-over from other donors' samples.

This clonotype appeared a few times. Here the CDR3 DNA reads TGTGCCAGCAGCTCTGACAGGGGGCGCACCGGGGAGCTGTTTTTT. Protein sequence: CASSSDRGRTGELFF. V usage is TRBV5-6 and J usage is TRBJ2-2; 10 bases are shared with TRBD1. With 3 bases clipped from V and 4 bases from J, the junction kept 3 bases outside the gene matches. The CDR3 sequence is 15 residues long. Germline values: CDR1 SGHDT, CDR2 YYEEEE.

This clonotype was seen only a few times. The genes are TRBV3-1 and TRBJ1-2; 9 bases map to TRBD1. V gave up 6 bases and J gave up 1 base; unmatched junction bases: 18. The V gene's germline CDR1 is LGHDT and CDR2 YNNKEL (reference sequence). CDR3 length: 19 residues. This chain's CDR3 is CASSPTSPRTGAFNYGYTF. CDR3 bases: TGTGCCAGCAGTCCCACCTCCCCCCGGACAGGGGCCTTTAACTATGGCTACACCTTC.

This clonotype was found a few times. This chain uses TRBV5-1 with TRBJ1-1; TRBD1 is a possible D gene (6 bases). V was trimmed by 0 bases and J by 8 bases, leaving 11 bases between them. This CDR3 region has 13 residues. CDR1 SGHRS and CDR2 YFSETQ come from the germline V gene. CDR3 in DNA: TGCGCCAGCAGCTTGGGGGAGGACAGAGAAGCTTTCTTT. Its translation: CASSLGEDREAFF. The complete variable domain, with remaining parts taken from reference TRBV5-1 and TRBJ1-1, reads KAGVTQTPRYLIKTRGQQVTLSCSPISGHRSVSWYQQTPGQGLQFLFEYFSETQRNKGNFPGRFSGRQFSNSRSEMNVSTLELGDSALYLCASSLGEDREAFFGQGTRLTVV.

This rearrangement joins TRBV6-5 to TRBJ1-1, with D perhaps TRBD1 (5 bases). Germline assignment: CDR1 MNHEY and CDR2 SVGAGI. The V end was cut by 5 bases, the J end by 1 base, with 11 bases between. This CDR3 comprises 14 residues. The CDR3 region is CASSQGRGNTEAFF. CDR3 in DNA: TGTGCCAGCAGTCAGGGACGGGGGAACACTGAAGCTTTCTTT.

The rearrangement links TRBV7-9 to TRBJ2-3; 12 bases are shared with TRBD2. This CDR3 region has 17 residues. Looked up from germline, CDR1 is SEHNR and CDR2 is FQNEAQ (reference sequence). The J segment lost 3 bases and the V segment lost 3 bases, leaving 7 bases of the junction unmatched. For the CDR3, the DNA is TGTGCCAGCAGCTTTGAAGGACTAGCGGGGATAACAGATACGCAGTATTTT. This sequence encodes CASSFEGLAGITDTQYF.

This chain connects TRBV12-3 or TRBV12-4 to TRBJ1-1, with D possibly being TRBD1 (5 bases). Trimming cost V 5 bases and J 6 bases, with 16 bases left between them. This CDR3 region has 14 residues. For the CDR3, the DNA is TGTGCCAGCAGTCCCCTCGGGGGTCGGGCTGAAGCTTTCTTT. Translation gives CASSPLGGRAEAFF.

The rearrangement links TRBV6-2 or TRBV6-3 to TRBJ2-7, with no clear D. Germline CDR1 and CDR2: MNHEY and SVGEGT. V was trimmed by 6 bases and J by 3 bases, leaving 24 bases between them. The CDR3 length is 17 residues. CDR3 amino acids: CASRKDEQWQIFYEQYF. The CDR3 region has the DNA TGTGCCAGCAGGAAGGACGAACAATGGCAGATATTCTACGAGCAGTACTTC.

The chain uses TRBV9 and TRBJ2-7; 8 bases fit TRBD2. The CDR3 sequence is 14 residues long. V shed 3 bases, J shed 3 bases, and the junction held 5 bases outside the gene matches. Per the germline V gene, CDR1 is SGDLS and CDR2 is YYNGEE. CDR3 loop: CASSAGGAGYEQYF. The CDR3 DNA sequence: TGTGCCAGCAGCGCCGGGGGGGCCGGCTACGAGCAGTACTTC.

The rearrangement uses TRBV5-5 and TRBJ2-5; TRBD2 matches 12 bases. V gave up 5 bases and J gave up 11 bases; unmatched junction bases: 13. CDR1 is SGHKS, CDR2 YYEKEE, per germline (reference sequence). The CDR3 is 15 residues long. The DNA for the CDR3 is TGTGCCAGCAGGTTGACTAGCGGGGGACCCGAAGGACAGTACTTC. Translating it yields CASRLTSGGPEGQYF.

The rearrangement joins TRBV4-3 to TRBJ1-4; possibly TRBD1 for D (5 bases). V gave up 6 bases and J gave up 11 bases, with 22 bases separating them. The CDR3 has 15 amino acids. CDR1 is LGHNA, CDR2 YSLEER, per germline. The CDR3 is CASSPRGGGVRKLFF. The DNA of the CDR3 is TGCGCCAGCAGTCCAAGAGGTGGAGGGGTGAGGAAACTGTTTTTT.

This sequence joins TRBV24-1 and TRBJ2-3; tentatively, D is TRBD1 (7 bases). There are 15 residues in the CDR3. The V end lost 3 bases, the J end lost 4 bases, and 13 bases lay between the germline ends. Germline CDR1 and CDR2: KGHDR and SFDVKD. As DNA, the CDR3 is TGTGCCACCAGTGATATCGGAGGGGGCGCAGATACGCAGTATTTT. Translated, it gives CATSDIGGGADTQYF.

The CDR3 reads CASSYSEGGRTEAFF. The CDR3 nucleotides read TGTGCCAGCAGTTACTCAGAGGGGGGGAGAACTGAAGCTTTCTTT. V gene TRBV6-5 combines with J gene TRBJ1-1; a weak D match, TRBD1 (6 bases). V shed 0 bases and J shed 5 bases, with 13 bases lying between them. This CDR3 region has 15 residues. CDR1 is MNHEY and CDR2 is SVGAGI in the germline V gene.

This clonotype was observed many times. V usage is TRBV20-1 and J usage is TRBJ1-6, with a weak D call TRBD1 (6 bases). Germline CDR1 DFQATT, CDR2 SNEGSKA (reference sequence). The CDR3 runs 13 residues. Trimming shortened V by 7 bases and J by 8 bases, and 15 bases separated the two germline ends. For the CDR3, the DNA is TGCAGTGGCCAGGACAGAATCGATTCACCCCTCCACTTT. The encoded protein is CSGQDRIDSPLHF.